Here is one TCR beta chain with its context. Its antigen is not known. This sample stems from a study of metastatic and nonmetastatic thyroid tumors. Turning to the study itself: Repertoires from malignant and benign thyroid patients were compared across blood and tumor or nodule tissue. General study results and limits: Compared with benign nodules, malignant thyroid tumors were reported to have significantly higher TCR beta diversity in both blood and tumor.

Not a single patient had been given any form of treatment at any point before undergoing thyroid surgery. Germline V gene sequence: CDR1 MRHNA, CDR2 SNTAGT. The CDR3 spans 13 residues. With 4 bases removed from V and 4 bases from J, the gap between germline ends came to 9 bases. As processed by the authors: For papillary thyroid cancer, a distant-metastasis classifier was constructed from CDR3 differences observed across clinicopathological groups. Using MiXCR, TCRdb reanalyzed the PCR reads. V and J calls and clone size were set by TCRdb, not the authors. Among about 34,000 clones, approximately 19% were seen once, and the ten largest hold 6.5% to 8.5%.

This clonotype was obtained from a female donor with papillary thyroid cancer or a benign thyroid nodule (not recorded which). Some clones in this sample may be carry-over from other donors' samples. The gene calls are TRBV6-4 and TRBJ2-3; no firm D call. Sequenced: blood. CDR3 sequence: CASSAMGSDTQYF. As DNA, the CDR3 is TGTGCCAGCAGTGCCATGGGGTCAGATACGCAGTATTTT.